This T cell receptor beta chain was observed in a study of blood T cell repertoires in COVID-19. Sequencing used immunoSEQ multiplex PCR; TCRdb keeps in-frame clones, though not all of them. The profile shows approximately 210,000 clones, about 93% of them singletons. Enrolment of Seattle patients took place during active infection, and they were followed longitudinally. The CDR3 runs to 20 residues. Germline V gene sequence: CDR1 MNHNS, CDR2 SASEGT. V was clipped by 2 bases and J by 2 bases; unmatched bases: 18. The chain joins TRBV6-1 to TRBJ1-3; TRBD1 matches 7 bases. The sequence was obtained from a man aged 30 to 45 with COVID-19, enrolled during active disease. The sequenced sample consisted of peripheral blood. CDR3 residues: CASSERVRWNRGIAGNTIYF. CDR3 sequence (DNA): TGTGCCAGCAGTGAACGGGTACGTTGGAACAGGGGTATCGCTGGAAACACCATATATTTT.